These T cell receptor beta chains were read from a single sample in a study of OX40 agonist ivuxolimab in advanced cancers. Sequencing was performed with immunoSEQ multiplex PCR; in TCRdb, only in-frame clones are kept and a portion is missing. Seen here are 20,000 to 25,000 clones, over 80% observed once, and the top ten hold around 50%. The source material was CD4+ or CD8+ T cells sorted from blood, sampled in a trial of the OX40 agonist ivuxolimab. All receptors derive from an adult with an advanced solid tumor such as melanoma, head and neck, liver or kidney cancer. CDR3s include the opening cysteine and the closing phenylalanine or tryptophan. Fields, in order: clone size, CDR3 length, V gene, D gene, J gene, CDR3 DNA, CDR3 protein. D genes are given only for firm matches. For some rows the clone size is stated as once, few or many, or as a class when expanded; others skip it.

size: few; length: 13; V: TRBV6-4; D: .; J: TRBJ2-3; DNA: TGTGCCAGCAGTGATTCCCTGGCAGATACGCAGTATTTT; CDR3: CASSDSLADTQYF
size: .; length: 16; V: TRBV15; D: TRBD1; J: TRBJ2-1; DNA: TGTGCCACCAGCGCGGGGGGACAGGGGCTATCAAGTGAGCAGTTCTTC; CDR3: CATSAGGQGLSSEQFF
size: .; length: 12; V: TRBV19; D: TRBD1; J: TRBJ2-1; DNA: TGTGCCAGTAGCCGACAGGGTAATGAGCAGTTCTTC; CDR3: CASSRQGNEQFF
size: .; length: 17; V: TRBV28; D: .; J: TRBJ1-2; DNA: TGTGCCAGCAGTTTACCCACTTACGGGCAGCCTAACTATGGCTACACCTTC; CDR3: CASSLPTYGQPNYGYTF
size: .; length: 12; V: TRBV29-1; D: .; J: TRBJ2-7; DNA: TGCAGCGCCCTCCAGGGATCCTACGAGCAGTACTTC; CDR3: CSALQGSYEQYF
size: .; length: 14; V: TRBV4-1; D: TRBD1; J: TRBJ1-2; DNA: TGCGCCAGCAGCCAAGATCGGGACAGGGATGGCTACACCTTC; CDR3: CASSQDRDRDGYTF
size: .; length: 14; V: TRBV27; D: .; J: TRBJ2-7; DNA: TGTGCCAGCAGTTTCGGGCTGACTCAATACGAGCAGTACTTC; CDR3: CASSFGLTQYEQYF
size: .; length: 15; V: TRBV5-1; D: .; J: TRBJ2-7; DNA: TGCGCCAGCAGCTTTGGTTCAACGGGGTCCTACGAGCAGTACTTC; CDR3: CASSFGSTGSYEQYF
size: .; length: 13; V: TRBV7-9; D: TRBD1; J: TRBJ1-4; DNA: TGTGCCAGCAGGTCGACAGGGGACGAAAAACTGTTTTTT; CDR3: CASRSTGDEKLFF
size: .; length: 15; V: TRBV7-9; D: TRBD2; J: TRBJ2-7; DNA: TGTGCCAGCAGGCCAACTAGCGGGAGGACCTACGAGCAGTACTTC; CDR3: CASRPTSGRTYEQYF
size: .; length: 14; V: TRBV30; D: TRBD2; J: TRBJ2-1; DNA: TGTGCCTGGAGTGGGGTAGCGGGAGGGGTTGAGCAGTTCTTC; CDR3: CAWSGVAGGVEQFF
size: .; length: 14; V: TRBV7-9; D: .; J: TRBJ2-7; DNA: TGTGCCAGCAGCTTCCCGGGTTCAGCTGGGGAGCAGTACTTC; CDR3: CASSFPGSAGEQYF
size: .; length: 15; V: TRBV7-6; D: .; J: TRBJ1-4; DNA: TGTGCCAGCAGCTTCAGGGACGGAGGGAGAGAAAAACTGTTTTTT; CDR3: CASSFRDGGREKLFF
size: .; length: 11; V: TRBV19; D: .; J: TRBJ1-2; DNA: TGTGCCAGTAGTAATTTCCATGGCTACACCTTC; CDR3: CASSNFHGYTF
size: .; length: 14; V: TRBV27; D: TRBD1; J: TRBJ1-6; DNA: TGTGCCAGCAGTTTTACCAGGGGGAATTCACCCCTCCACTTT; CDR3: CASSFTRGNSPLHF
size: .; length: 14; V: TRBV27; D: .; J: TRBJ2-1; DNA: TGTGCCAGCAGTTTAACAGGGTCCTACAATGAGCAGTTCTTC; CDR3: CASSLTGSYNEQFF
size: few; length: 13; V: TRBV6-1; D: .; J: TRBJ2-2; DNA: TGTGCCACGTGGTCCAGGGGCACCGGGGAGCTGTTTTTT; CDR3: CATWSRGTGELFF
size: .; length: 16; V: TRBV19; D: TRBD1; J: TRBJ2-7; DNA: TGTGCCAGTAGTACCGGGATGGGACAGAAATTTTACGAGCAGTACTTC; CDR3: CASSTGMGQKFYEQYF
size: once; length: 13; V: TRBV6-6; D: TRBD2; J: TRBJ2-7; DNA: TGTGCCAGCAGTTGGGGGGAGGGTTACGAGCAGTACTTC; CDR3: CASSWGEGYEQYF
size: .; length: 13; V: TRBV6-6; D: .; J: TRBJ2-1; DNA: TGTGCCAGCAGTTACCTACCCTACAATGAGCAGTTCTTC; CDR3: CASSYLPYNEQFF
size: large; length: 12; V: TRBV27; D: .; J: TRBJ2-7; DNA: TGTGCCAGCTATTCCAGTTCCTACGAGCAGTACTTC; CDR3: CASYSSSYEQYF
size: .; length: 18; V: TRBV5-4; D: TRBD2; J: TRBJ2-1; DNA: TGCACTACCGGGACTAGCGGGCCCCAGGGAAGGGGGTACAATGAGCAGTTCTTC; CDR3: CTTGTSGPQGRGYNEQFF
size: .; length: 15; V: TRBV7-2; D: TRBD1; J: TRBJ2-5; DNA: TGTGCCAGCAGCTTCGGGACAGGGAGGAGAGAGACCCAGTACTTC; CDR3: CASSFGTGRRETQYF
size: .; length: 12; V: TRBV30; D: .; J: TRBJ1-5; DNA: TGTGCCTGGAGTGTACTAGGTCAGCCCCAGCATTTT; CDR3: CAWSVLGQPQHF
size: .; length: 16; V: TRBV11-2; D: .; J: TRBJ2-1; DNA: TGTGCCAGCAGCCCCACCAGAGACAGATCCTACAATGAGCAGTTCTTC; CDR3: CASSPTRDRSYNEQFF
size: .; length: 15; V: TRBV5-1; D: TRBD1; J: TRBJ1-4; DNA: TGCGCCAGCAGCCCCGGGACAGGGGTTAATGAAAAACTGTTTTTT; CDR3: CASSPGTGVNEKLFF
size: .; length: 14; V: TRBV5-1; D: TRBD1; J: TRBJ2-1; DNA: TGCGCCAGCAGCACGGGGACAGGGCCCCATGAGCAGTTCTTC; CDR3: CASSTGTGPHEQFF